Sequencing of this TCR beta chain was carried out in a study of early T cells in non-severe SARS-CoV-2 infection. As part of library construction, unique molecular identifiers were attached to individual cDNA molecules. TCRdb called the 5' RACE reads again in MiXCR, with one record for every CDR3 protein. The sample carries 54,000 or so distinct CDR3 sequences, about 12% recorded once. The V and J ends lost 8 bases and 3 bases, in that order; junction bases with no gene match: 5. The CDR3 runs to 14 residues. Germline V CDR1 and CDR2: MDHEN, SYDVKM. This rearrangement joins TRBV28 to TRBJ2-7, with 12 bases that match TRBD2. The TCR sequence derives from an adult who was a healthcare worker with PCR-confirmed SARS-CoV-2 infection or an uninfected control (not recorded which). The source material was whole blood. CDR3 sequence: CASLTSGRIYEQYF. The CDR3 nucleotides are TGTGCCAGCCTGACTAGCGGGAGAATCTACGAGCAGTACTTC.